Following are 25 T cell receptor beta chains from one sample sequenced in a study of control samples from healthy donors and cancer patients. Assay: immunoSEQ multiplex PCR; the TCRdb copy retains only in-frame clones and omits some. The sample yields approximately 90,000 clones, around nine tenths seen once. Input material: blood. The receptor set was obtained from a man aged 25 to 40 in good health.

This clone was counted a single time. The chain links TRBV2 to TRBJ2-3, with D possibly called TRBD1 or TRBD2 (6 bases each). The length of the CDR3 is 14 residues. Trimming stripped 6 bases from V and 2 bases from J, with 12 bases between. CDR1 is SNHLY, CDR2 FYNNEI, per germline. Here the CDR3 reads CASSPGAYTDTQYF. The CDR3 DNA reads TGTGCCAGCAGCCCGGGGGCCTACACAGATACGCAGTATTTT.

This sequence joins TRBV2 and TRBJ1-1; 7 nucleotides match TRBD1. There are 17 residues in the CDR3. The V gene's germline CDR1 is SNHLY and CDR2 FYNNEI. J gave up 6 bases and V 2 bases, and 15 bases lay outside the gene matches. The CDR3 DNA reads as TGTGCCAGCAGTGAAACGCTGAGGCCAGGGGGTCAAGCTGAAGCTTTCTTT. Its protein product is CASSETLRPGGQAEAFF.

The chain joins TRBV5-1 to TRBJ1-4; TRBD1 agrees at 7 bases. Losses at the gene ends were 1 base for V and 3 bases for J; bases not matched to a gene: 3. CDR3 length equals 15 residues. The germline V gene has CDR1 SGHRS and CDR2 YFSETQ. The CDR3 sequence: CASSLLGTANEKLFF. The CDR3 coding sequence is TGCGCCAGCAGCTTGTTAGGGACAGCTAATGAAAAACTGTTTTTT.

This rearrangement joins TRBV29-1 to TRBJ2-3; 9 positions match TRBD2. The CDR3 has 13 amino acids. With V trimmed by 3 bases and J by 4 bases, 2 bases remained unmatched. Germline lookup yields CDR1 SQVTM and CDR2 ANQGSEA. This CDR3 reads CSVDGGGADTQYF. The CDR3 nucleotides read TGCAGCGTTGACGGCGGGGGGGCAGATACGCAGTATTTT.

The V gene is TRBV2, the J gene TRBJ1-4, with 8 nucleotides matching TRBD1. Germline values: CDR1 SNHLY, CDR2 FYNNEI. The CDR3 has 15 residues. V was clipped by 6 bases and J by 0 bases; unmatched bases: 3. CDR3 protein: CASRGQVATNEKLFF. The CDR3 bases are TGTGCCAGCAGGGGACAGGTTGCAACTAATGAAAAACTGTTTTTT.

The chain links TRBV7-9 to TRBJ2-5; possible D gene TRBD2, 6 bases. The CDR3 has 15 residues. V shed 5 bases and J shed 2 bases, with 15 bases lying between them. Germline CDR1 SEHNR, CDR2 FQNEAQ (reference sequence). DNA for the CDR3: TGTGCCAGCAGCCCTCCCTCGGGGGAGCAAGAGACCCAGTACTTC. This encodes CASSPPSGEQETQYF.

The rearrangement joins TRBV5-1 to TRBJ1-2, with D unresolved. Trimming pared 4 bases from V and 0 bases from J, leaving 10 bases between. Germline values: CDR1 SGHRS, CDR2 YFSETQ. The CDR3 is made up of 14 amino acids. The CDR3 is CASSGSGSNYGYTF. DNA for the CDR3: TGCGCCAGCAGCGGAAGCGGATCTAACTATGGCTACACCTTC.

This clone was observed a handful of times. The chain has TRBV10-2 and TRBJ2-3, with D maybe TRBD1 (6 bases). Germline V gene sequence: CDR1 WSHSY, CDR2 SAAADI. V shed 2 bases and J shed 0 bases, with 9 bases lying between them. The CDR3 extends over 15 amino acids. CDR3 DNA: TGCGCCAGCAGTGAGGGACAGTACAGCACAGATACGCAGTATTTT. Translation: CASSEGQYSTDTQYF.

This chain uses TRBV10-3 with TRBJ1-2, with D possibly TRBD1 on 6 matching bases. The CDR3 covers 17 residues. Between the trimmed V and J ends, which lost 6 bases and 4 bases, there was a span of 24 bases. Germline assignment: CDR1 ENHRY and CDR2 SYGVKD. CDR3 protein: CAISGSKQGTKLYGYTF. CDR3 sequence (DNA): TGTGCCATCAGCGGCTCAAAACAGGGAACGAAACTCTATGGCTACACCTTC.

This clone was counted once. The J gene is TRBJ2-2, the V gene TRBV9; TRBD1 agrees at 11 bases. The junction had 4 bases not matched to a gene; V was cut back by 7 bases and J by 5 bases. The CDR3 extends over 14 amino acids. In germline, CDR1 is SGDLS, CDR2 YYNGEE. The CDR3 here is CASGGQGATGELFF. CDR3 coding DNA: TGTGCCAGCGGCGGACAGGGGGCTACCGGGGAGCTGTTTTTT. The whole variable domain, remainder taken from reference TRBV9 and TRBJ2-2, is DSGVTQTPKHLITATGQRVTLRCSPRSGDLSVYWYQQSLDQGLQFLIQYYNGEERAKGNILERFSAQQFPDLHSELNLSSLELGDSALYFCASGGQGATGELFFGEGSRLTVL.

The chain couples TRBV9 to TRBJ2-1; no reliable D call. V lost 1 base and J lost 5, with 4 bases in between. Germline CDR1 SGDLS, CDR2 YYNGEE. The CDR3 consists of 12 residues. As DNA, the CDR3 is TGTGCCAGCAGCGTATTTGACAATGAGCAGTTCTTC. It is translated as CASSVFDNEQFF.

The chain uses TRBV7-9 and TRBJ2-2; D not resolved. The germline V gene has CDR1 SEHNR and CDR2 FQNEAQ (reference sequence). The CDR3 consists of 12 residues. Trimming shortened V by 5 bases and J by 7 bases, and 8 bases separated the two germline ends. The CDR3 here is CASSLLSGELFF. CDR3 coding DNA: TGTGCCAGCAGCCTCTTGAGCGGGGAGCTGTTTTTT.

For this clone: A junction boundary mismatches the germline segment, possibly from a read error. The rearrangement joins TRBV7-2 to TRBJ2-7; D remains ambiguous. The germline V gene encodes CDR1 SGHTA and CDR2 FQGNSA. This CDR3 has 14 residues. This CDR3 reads CASSVAALSYEQYF. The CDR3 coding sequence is TGTGCCAGCAGCGTAGCAGCTCTTTCCTACGAGCAGTACTTC.

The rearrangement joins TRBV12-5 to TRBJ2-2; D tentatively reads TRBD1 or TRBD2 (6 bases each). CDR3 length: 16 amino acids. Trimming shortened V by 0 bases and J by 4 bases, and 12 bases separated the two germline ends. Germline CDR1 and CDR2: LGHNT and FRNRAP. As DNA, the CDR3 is TGTGCTAGTGGTTTGGTTGGGGGGCTGGGCACCGGGGAGCTGTTTTTT. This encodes CASGLVGGLGTGELFF.

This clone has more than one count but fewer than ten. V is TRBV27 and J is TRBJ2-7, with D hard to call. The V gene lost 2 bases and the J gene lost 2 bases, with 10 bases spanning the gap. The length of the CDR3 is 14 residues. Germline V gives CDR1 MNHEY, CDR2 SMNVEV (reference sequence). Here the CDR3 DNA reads TGTGCCAGCAGTTTAAGCAGAACAGCCTACGAGCAGTACGTC. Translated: CASSLSRTAYEQYV.

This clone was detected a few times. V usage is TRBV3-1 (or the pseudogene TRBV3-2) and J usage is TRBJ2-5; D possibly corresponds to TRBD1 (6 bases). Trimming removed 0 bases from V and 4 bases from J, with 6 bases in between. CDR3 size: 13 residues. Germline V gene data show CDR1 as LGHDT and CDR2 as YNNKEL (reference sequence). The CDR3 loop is CASSQDRGETQYF. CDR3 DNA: TGTGCCAGCAGCCAAGACAGGGGAGAGACCCAGTACTTC.

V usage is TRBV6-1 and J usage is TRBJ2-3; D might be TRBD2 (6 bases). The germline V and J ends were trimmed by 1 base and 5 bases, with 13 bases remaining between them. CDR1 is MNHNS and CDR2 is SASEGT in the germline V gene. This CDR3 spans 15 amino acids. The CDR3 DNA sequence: TGTGCCAGCAGTGAAGACGGCGGGGCGGGAGATACGCAGTATTTT. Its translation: CASSEDGGAGDTQYF.

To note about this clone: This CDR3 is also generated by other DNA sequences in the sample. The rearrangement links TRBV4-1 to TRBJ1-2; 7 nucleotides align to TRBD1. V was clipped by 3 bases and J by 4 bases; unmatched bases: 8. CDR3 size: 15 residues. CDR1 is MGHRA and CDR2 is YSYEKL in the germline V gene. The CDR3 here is CASSQTGSLTYGYTF. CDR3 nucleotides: TGCGCCAGCAGCCAGACAGGGAGCTTAACCTATGGCTACACCTTC.

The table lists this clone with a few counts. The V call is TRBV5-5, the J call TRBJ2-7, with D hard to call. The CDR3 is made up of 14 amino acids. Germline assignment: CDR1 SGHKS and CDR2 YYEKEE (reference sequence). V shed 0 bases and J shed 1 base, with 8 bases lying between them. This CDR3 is CASSLGYGSYEQYV. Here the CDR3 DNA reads TGTGCCAGCAGCTTGGGGTACGGTTCCTACGAGCAGTACGTC.

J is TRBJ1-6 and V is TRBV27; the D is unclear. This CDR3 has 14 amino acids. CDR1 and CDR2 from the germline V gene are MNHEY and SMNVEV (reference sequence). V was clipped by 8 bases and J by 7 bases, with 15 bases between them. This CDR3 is CASGRTVSNSPLHF. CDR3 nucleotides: TGTGCCAGCGGCCGGACTGTCTCGAATTCACCCCTCCACTTT.

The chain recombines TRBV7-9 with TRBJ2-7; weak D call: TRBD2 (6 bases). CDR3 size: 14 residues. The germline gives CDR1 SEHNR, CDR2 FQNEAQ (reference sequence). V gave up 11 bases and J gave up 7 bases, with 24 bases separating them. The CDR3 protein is CAGGGDGGASEQYF. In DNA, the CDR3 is TGTGCCGGGGGAGGTGACGGCGGGGCTAGTGAGCAGTACTTC.

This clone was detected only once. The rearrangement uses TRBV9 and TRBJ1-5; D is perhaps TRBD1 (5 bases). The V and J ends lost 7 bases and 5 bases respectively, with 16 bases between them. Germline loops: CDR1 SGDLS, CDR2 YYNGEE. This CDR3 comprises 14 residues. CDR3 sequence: CASAPDTGDQPQHF. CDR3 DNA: TGTGCCAGCGCCCCCGACACGGGGGATCAGCCCCAGCATTTT.

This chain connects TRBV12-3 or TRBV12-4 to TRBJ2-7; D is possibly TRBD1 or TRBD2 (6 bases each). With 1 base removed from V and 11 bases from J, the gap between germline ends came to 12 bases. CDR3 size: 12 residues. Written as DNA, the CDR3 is TGTGCCAGCAGTTTAGTCGGGGGCGCCGAGTACTTC. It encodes CASSLVGGAEYF.

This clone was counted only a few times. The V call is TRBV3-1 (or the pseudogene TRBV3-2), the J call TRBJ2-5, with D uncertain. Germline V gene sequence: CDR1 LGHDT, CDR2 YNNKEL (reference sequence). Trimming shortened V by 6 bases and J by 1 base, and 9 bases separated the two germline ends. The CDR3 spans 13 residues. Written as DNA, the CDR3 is TGTGCCAGCAGTGCGAACCCCCAAGAGACCCAGTACTTC. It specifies CASSANPQETQYF.

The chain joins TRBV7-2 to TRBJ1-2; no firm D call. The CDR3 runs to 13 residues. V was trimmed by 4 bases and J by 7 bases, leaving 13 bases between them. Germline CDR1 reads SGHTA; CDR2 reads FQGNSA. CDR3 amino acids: CASSSMAWSGYTF. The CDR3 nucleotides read TGTGCCAGCAGCTCGATGGCCTGGTCTGGCTACACCTTC.